This T cell receptor beta chain originates from a study of cytomegalovirus exposure and HLA in healthy donors. As concerns this clone: Its antigen is undetermined.

Regarding donors, all were healthy bone marrow donors. Amplification used 60 Vbeta primers and 13 Jbeta primers. The repertoire was sequenced with immunoSEQ multiplex PCR; TCRdb's copy has only in-frame clones and lacks some. The sample table sets out approximately 80,000 clones. Germline CDR1 reads PRHDT; CDR2 reads FYEKMQ (reference sequence). This CDR3 has 14 residues. The ends were cut back, 4 bases at V and 4 bases at J, with 13 bases in the middle. General study results and limits: Sequencing likely caused a cluster of highly shared sequence variants. Some TCR beta chains (approximately 180 of them) were listed as cytomegalovirus-associated.

This TCR came from a woman in her twenties or thirties in good health and CMV-seronegative. This chain links TRBV13 with TRBJ1-2; D gene uncertain. The sequenced sample was PBMCs. The CDR3 sequence: CASSSRGRGYGYTF. CDR3 DNA sequence: TGTGCCAGCAGCTCCCGCGGTCGCGGCTATGGCTACACCTTC.